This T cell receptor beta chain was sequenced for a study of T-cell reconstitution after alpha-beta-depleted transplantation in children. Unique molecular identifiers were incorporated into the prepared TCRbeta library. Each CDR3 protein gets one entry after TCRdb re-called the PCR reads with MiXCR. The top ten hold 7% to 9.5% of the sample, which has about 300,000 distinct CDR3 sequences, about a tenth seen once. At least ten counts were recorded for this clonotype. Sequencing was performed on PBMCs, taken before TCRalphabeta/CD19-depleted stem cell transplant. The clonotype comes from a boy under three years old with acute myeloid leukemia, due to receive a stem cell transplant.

CDR3: CSASGVSEAFF. The CDR3 bases are TGCAGTGCTAGTGGGGTGTCTGAAGCTTTCTTT. The chain carries TRBV20-1 and TRBJ1-1; D unresolved. Germline V gene sequence: CDR1 DFQATT, CDR2 SNEGSKA (reference sequence). The CDR3 runs to 11 residues. The V and J ends lost 3 bases and 6 bases respectively, with 8 bases between them.